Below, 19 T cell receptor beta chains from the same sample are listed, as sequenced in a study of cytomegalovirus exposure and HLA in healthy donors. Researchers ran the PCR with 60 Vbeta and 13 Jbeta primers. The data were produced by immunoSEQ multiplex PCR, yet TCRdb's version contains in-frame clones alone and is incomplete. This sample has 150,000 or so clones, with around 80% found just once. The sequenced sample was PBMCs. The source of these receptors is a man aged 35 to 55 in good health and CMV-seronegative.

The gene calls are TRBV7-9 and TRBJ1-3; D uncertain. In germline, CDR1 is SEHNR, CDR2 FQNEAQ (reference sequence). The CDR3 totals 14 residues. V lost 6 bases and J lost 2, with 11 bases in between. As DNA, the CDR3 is TGTGCCAGCAGTCGTGACTCGACTGGAAACACCATATATTTT. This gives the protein CASSRDSTGNTIYF.

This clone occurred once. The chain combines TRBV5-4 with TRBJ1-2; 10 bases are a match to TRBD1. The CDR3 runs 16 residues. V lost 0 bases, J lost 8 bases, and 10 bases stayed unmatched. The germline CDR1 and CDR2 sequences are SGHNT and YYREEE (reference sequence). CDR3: CASSLGAGTGEYGYTF. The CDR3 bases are TGTGCCAGCAGCTTGGGAGCTGGGACAGGGGAATACGGCTACACCTTC.

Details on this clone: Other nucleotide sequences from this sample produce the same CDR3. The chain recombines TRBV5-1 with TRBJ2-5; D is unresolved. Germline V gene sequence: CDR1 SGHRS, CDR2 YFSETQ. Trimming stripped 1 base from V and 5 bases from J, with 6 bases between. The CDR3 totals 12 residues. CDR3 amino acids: CASSLSGETQYF. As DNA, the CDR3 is TGCGCCAGCAGCTTGTCAGGCGAGACCCAGTACTTC.

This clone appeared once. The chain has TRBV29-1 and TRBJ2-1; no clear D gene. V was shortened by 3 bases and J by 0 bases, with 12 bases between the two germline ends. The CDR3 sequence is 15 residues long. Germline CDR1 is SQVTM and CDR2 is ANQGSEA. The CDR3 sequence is CSVEGGQASYNEQFF. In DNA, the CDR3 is TGCAGCGTTGAGGGTGGCCAGGCCTCCTACAATGAGCAGTTCTTC.

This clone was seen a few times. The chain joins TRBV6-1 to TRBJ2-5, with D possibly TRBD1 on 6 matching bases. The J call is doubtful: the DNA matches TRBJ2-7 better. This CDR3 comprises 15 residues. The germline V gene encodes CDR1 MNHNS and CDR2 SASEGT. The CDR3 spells CASSAPSGTFYEQYF. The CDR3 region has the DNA TGTGCCAGCAGTGCTCCCTCCGGGACATTCTACGAGCAGTACTTC.

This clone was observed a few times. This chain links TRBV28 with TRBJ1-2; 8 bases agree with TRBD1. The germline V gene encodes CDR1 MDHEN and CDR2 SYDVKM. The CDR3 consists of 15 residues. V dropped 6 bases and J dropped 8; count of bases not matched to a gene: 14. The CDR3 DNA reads TGTGCCAGCAGCACTAGTTTCCCCGGACAGGGCGGCTACACCTTC. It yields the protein CASSTSFPGQGGYTF.

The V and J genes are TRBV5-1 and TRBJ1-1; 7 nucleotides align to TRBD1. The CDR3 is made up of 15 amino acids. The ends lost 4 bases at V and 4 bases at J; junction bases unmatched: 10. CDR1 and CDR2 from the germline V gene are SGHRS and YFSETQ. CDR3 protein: CASSQLGQPPTEAFF. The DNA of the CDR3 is TGCGCCAGCAGCCAACTGGGACAGCCCCCCACTGAAGCTTTCTTT.

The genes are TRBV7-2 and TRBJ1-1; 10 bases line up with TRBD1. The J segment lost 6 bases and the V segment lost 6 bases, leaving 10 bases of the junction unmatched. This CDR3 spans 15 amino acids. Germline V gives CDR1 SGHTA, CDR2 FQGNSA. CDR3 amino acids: CASRGQGVNFPEAFF. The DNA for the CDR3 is TGTGCCAGCAGAGGACAGGGGGTAAATTTTCCTGAAGCTTTCTTT. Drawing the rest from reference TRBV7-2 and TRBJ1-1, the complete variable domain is GAGVSQSPSNKVTEKGKDVELRCDPISGHTALYWYRQSLGQGLEFLIYFQGNSAPDKSGLPSDRFSAERTGGSVSTLTIQRTQQEDSAVYLCASRGQGVNFPEAFFGQGTRLTVV.

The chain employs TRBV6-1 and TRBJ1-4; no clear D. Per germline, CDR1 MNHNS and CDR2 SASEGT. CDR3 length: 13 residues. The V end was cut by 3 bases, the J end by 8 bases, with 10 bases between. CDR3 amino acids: CASSDVPLEKLFF. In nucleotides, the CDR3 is TGTGCCAGCAGTGATGTGCCCCTAGAAAAACTGTTTTTT.

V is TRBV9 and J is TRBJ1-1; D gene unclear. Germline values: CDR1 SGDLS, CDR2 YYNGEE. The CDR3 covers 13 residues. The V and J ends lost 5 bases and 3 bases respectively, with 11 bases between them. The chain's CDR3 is CASSSQLDTEAFF. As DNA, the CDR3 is TGTGCCAGCAGTTCCCAGCTAGACACTGAAGCTTTCTTT.

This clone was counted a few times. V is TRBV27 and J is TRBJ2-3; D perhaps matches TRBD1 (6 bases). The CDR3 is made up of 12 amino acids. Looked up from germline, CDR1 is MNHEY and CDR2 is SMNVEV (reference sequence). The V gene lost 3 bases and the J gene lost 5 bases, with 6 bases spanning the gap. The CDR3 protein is CASSFRGDTQYF. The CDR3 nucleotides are TGTGCCAGCAGTTTCAGGGGAGATACGCAGTATTTT.

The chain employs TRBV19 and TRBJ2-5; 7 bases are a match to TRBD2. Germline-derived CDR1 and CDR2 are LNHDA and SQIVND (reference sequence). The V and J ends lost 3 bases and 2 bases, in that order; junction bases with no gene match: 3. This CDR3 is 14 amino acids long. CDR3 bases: TGTGCCAGTAGTATGGTCGGGGGGCAAGAGACCCAGTACTTC. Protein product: CASSMVGGQETQYF.

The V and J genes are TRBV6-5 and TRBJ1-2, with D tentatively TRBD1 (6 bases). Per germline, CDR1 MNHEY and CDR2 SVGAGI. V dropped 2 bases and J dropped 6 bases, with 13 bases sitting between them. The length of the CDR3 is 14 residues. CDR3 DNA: TGTGCCAGCAGTTACAGTTCAGGGACAAATGGCTACACCTTC. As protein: CASSYSSGTNGYTF.

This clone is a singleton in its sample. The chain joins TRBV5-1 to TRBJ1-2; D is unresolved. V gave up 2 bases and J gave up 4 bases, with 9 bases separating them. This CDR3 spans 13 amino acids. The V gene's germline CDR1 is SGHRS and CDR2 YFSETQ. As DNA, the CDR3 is TGCGCCAGCAGCTTTCAATCCGGCTATGGCTACACCTTC. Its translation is CASSFQSGYGYTF. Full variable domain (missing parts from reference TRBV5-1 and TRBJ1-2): KAGVTQTPRYLIKTRGQQVTLSCSPISGHRSVSWYQQTPGQGLQFLFEYFSETQRNKGNFPGRFSGRQFSNSRSEMNVSTLELGDSALYLCASSFQSGYGYTFGSGTRLTVV.

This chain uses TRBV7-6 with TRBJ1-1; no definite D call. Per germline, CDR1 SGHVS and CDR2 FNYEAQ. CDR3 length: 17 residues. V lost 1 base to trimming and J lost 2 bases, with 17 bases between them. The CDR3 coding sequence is TGTGCCAGCAGCTTAGATCTAGTTCTGGCCGGTAACACTGAAGCTTTCTTT. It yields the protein CASSLDLVLAGNTEAFF.

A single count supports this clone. CDR3 DNA sequence: TGTGCCAGCAGTTCCTTGGGACAGGGAAACACAGATACGCAGTATTTT. Its protein product is CASSSLGQGNTDTQYF. The chain uses TRBV27 and TRBJ2-3; TRBD1 matches at 9 bases. The CDR3 loop spans 16 amino acids. Losses at the gene ends were 4 bases for V and 2 bases for J; bases not matched to a gene: 7. The V gene's germline CDR1 is MNHEY and CDR2 SMNVEV (reference sequence).

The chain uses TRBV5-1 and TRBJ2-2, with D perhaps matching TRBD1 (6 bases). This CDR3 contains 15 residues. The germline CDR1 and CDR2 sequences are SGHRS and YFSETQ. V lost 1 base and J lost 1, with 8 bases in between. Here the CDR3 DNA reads TGCGCCAGCAGCTTGAGGACAGAGAACACCGGGGAGCTGTTTTTT. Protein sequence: CASSLRTENTGELFF. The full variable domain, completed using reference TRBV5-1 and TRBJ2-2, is KAGVTQTPRYLIKTRGQQVTLSCSPISGHRSVSWYQQTPGQGLQFLFEYFSETQRNKGNFPGRFSGRQFSNSRSEMNVSTLELGDSALYLCASSLRTENTGELFFGEGSRLTVL.

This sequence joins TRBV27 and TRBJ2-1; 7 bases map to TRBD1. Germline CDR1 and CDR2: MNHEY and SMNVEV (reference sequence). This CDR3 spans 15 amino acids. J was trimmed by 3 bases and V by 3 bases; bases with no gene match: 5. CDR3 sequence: CASSLPGQNYNEQFF. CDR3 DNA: TGTGCCAGCAGTTTGCCGGGACAGAACTACAATGAGCAGTTCTTC.

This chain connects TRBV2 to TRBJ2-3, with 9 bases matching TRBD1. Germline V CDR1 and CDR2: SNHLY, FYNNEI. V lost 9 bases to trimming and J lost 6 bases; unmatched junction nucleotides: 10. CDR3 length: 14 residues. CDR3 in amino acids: CARRRGQGFDTQYF. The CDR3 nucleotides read TGTGCCAGGCGGAGGGGACAGGGATTCGATACGCAGTATTTT.